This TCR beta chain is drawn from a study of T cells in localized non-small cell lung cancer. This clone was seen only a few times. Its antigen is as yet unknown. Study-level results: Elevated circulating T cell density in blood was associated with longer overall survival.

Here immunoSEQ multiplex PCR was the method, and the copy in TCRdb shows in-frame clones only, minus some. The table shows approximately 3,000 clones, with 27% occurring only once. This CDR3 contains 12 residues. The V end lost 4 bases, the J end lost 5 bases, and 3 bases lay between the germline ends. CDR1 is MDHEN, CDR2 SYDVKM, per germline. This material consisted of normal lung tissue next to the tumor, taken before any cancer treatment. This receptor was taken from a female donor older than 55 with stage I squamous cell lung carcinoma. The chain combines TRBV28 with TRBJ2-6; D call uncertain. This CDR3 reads CASSSRANVLTF. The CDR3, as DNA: TGTGCCAGCAGTTCTAGGGCCAACGTCCTGACTTTC.